Below are 25 T cell receptor beta chains sequenced from a single sample in a study of shared clonotypes between healthy human individuals. TCRdb's copy holds only in-frame clones and misses some; the assay was immunoSEQ multiplex PCR. The profile covers over a million clones, with about 80% appearing a single time and 0.55% to 0.7% taken by the ten largest. Sequencing was performed on memory CD4+ T cells from PBMCs. Described subset: CD45RA-negative fraction. All receptors derive from a man in his late teens or twenties in good health. Some clones in this sample may be carry-over from other donors' samples.

This chain connects TRBV6-6 to TRBJ1-1; D call uncertain. Germline V CDR1 and CDR2: MNHNY, SVGAGI (reference sequence). The CDR3 is 13 residues long. V lost 2 bases, J lost 1 base, and 5 bases lay in between. The CDR3 region has the DNA TGTGCCAGCAGTTACGGTCCGAACACTGAAGCTTTCTTT. Translated: CASSYGPNTEAFF.

This clone was detected only once. This chain links TRBV7-9 with TRBJ2-5; 8 nucleotides match TRBD1. The CDR3 is 13 amino acids. J lost 5 bases, V lost 5 bases, and 4 bases had no gene match. Germline assignment: CDR1 SEHNR and CDR2 FQNEAQ (reference sequence). CDR3: CASSRTGIETQYF. The CDR3 DNA reads as TGTGCCAGCAGCCGGACAGGGATCGAGACCCAGTACTTC.

This sequence joins TRBV6-6 and TRBJ2-5; 8 positions match TRBD2. Germline V gene lookup returns CDR1 MNHNY and CDR2 SVGAGI (reference sequence). With 9 bases clipped from V and 1 base from J, the junction kept 7 bases outside the gene matches. This CDR3 spans 14 amino acids. CDR3: CASATSASQETQYF. In nucleotides, the CDR3 is TGTGCCAGTGCGACTAGCGCCTCCCAAGAGACCCAGTACTTC.

This clone was counted a single time. This chain joins TRBV27 and TRBJ2-3, with a possible D match to TRBD2 (5 bases). V gave up 4 bases and J gave up 0 bases, with 14 bases separating them. CDR3 length equals 16 residues. From germline, CDR1 is MNHEY and CDR2 SMNVEV (reference sequence). The CDR3 here is CASSWGVAMSTDTQYF. DNA for the CDR3: TGTGCCAGCAGTTGGGGAGTAGCGATGAGCACAGATACGCAGTATTTT.

The chain uses TRBV9 and TRBJ2-3, with 7 positions matching TRBD1. CDR1 is SGDLS and CDR2 is YYNGEE in the germline V gene. Trimming took 4 bases from V and 2 from J; bases not matched to a gene: 7. This CDR3 spans 15 amino acids. The CDR3 protein is CASSFSGQNTDTQYF. DNA of the CDR3: TGTGCCAGCAGCTTTTCGGGACAGAACACAGATACGCAGTATTTT.

The chain combines TRBV20-1 with TRBJ1-2; unclear D gene. The CDR3 has 11 amino acids. Germline V gene sequence: CDR1 DFQATT, CDR2 SNEGSKA (reference sequence). Trimming removed 8 bases from V and 4 bases from J, with 11 bases in between. The CDR3 nucleotides are TGCAGTAAAAAAACTGGCTATGGCTACACCTTC. Translation: CSKKTGYGYTF.

V is TRBV9 and J is TRBJ1-2, with D hard to call. The CDR3 runs 13 residues. CDR1 SGDLS and CDR2 YYNGEE come from the germline V gene. V was trimmed by 4 bases and J by 8 bases, leaving 15 bases between them. The CDR3 reads CASSSTSAGGYTF. The DNA for the CDR3 is TGTGCCAGCAGCTCCACGTCCGCGGGAGGCTACACCTTC.

The chain uses TRBV6-1 and TRBJ1-1; D uncertain. V lost 1 base to trimming and J lost 8 bases, with 14 bases between them. The CDR3 has 14 amino acids. Germline CDR1 is MNHNS and CDR2 is SASEGT. Here the CDR3 DNA reads TGTGCCAGCAGTGAAGGGCAGGAGGCGGACGAAGCTTTCTTT. It yields the protein CASSEGQEADEAFF.

This chain links TRBV28 with TRBJ2-5, with TRBD1 matching over 8 bases. The J call may be faulty, since TRBJ2-7 better matches the DNA end. This CDR3 spans 14 amino acids. The germline gives CDR1 MDHEN, CDR2 SYDVKM. The CDR3 sequence is CASTSGQGAYEQYF. DNA for the CDR3: TGTGCCAGCACCTCCGGACAGGGAGCCTACGAGCAGTACTTC.

The rearrangement uses TRBV19 and TRBJ1-3; TRBD1 matches 7 bases. Unmatched junction bases numbered 8, after V lost 6 bases and J lost 3 bases. The CDR3 spans 15 residues. Germline loops: CDR1 LNHDA, CDR2 SQIVND (reference sequence). The CDR3: CASSPTGVRGNTIYF. CDR3 in DNA: TGTGCCAGTAGCCCAACAGGGGTTCGTGGAAACACCATATATTTT.

This chain links TRBV2 with TRBJ2-1; TRBD2 matches at 11 bases. In germline, CDR1 is SNHLY, CDR2 FYNNEI. This CDR3 has 14 residues. V dropped 7 bases and J dropped 7; count of bases not matched to a gene: 6. The CDR3 sequence is CASTYLAGGNEQFF. The CDR3 DNA sequence: TGTGCCAGCACCTACCTAGCGGGAGGTAATGAGCAGTTCTTC.

Notes on this clone: A much larger clone is a single base away; this may be a read error. V and J are TRBV11-3 and TRBJ1-1; no definite D call. The V end was cut by 3 bases, the J end by 0 bases, with 5 bases between. The CDR3 has 13 residues. In germline, CDR1 is SGHNT, CDR2 YENEEA. The CDR3 coding sequence is TGTGCCAGCAGCTTGCGGGTGAACACTGAAGCTTTCTTT. Its translation is CASSLRVNTEAFF. The variable domain in full, with the rest retrieved from reference TRBV11-3 and TRBJ1-1, is EAGVVQSPRYKIIEKKQPVAFWCNPISGHNTLYWYLQNLGQGPELLIRYENEEAVDDSQLPKDRFSAERLKGVDSTLKIQPAELGDSAVYLCASSLRVNTEAFFGQGTRLTVV.

The CDR3 sequence is CASQRRVAGELFF. For the CDR3, the DNA is TGTGCCAGCCAAAGACGTGTCGCCGGGGAGCTGTTTTTT. This chain joins TRBV6-1 and TRBJ2-2; D is uncertain. The CDR3 is made up of 13 amino acids. The V and J ends lost 8 bases and 6 bases respectively, with 13 bases between them. Germline loops: CDR1 MNHNS, CDR2 SASEGT.

V gene TRBV6-5 combines with J gene TRBJ1-4; D ambiguous. Between the trimmed V and J ends, which lost 4 bases and 0 bases, there was a span of 12 bases. The CDR3 totals 16 residues. The germline V gene encodes CDR1 MNHEY and CDR2 SVGAGI. The CDR3 nucleotides read TGTGCCAGCAGTTCTTTCCGCCCCGCAACTAATGAAAAACTGTTTTTT. This sequence encodes CASSSFRPATNEKLFF.

The rearrangement joins TRBV6-1 to TRBJ2-7; D uncertain. V was shortened by 5 bases and J by 3 bases, with 17 bases between the two germline ends. The germline V gene encodes CDR1 MNHNS and CDR2 SASEGT. CDR3 length: 15 residues. CDR3: CASSSRAVQSYEQYF. CDR3 DNA: TGTGCCAGCAGTTCCCGGGCCGTTCAGAGCTACGAGCAGTACTTC.

The genes are TRBV20-1 and TRBJ1-1, with D unclear. Trimming removed 1 base from V and 11 bases from J, with 2 bases in between. Germline CDR1 reads DFQATT; CDR2 reads SNEGSKA (reference sequence). This CDR3 is 8 amino acids long. The CDR3 coding sequence is TGCAGTGCTAGAGGGGCTTTCTTT. It codes for CSARGAFF.

Comment on this clone: The same CDR3 can be traced to other DNA sequences in this sample. The chain combines TRBV7-3 with TRBJ1-1; possible D gene TRBD1, 6 bases. The V end was cut by 5 bases, the J end by 5 bases, with 12 bases between. Germline values: CDR1 SGHTA, CDR2 FQGTGA. The CDR3 consists of 13 residues. Here the CDR3 DNA reads TGTGCCAGCAGCCCGGGGCAGGGGACTGAAGCTTTCTTT. Amino acids: CASSPGQGTEAFF.

This chain uses TRBV7-2 with TRBJ2-7, with D maybe TRBD1 (6 bases). The CDR3 consists of 16 residues. Trimming removed 5 bases from V and 2 bases from J, with 19 bases in between. Germline-derived CDR1 and CDR2 are SGHTA and FQGNSA. The CDR3 region has the DNA TGTGCCAGCAGCAAACCTCCGGGACAAAGACCCTACGAGCAGTACTTC. This encodes CASSKPPGQRPYEQYF.

This clone appeared a few times. V usage is TRBV5-5 and J usage is TRBJ2-2, with D unclear. Germline assignment: CDR1 SGHKS and CDR2 YYEKEE (reference sequence). The CDR3 runs 14 residues. Trimming left V 2 bases short and J 3 bases short, with 8 bases between. The CDR3 region has the DNA TGTGCCAGCAGCTTATCCCCGCACACCGGGGAGCTGTTTTTT. Residues: CASSLSPHTGELFF.

V and J are TRBV28 and TRBJ1-2; a possible D gene is TRBD1 (5 bases). CDR1 and CDR2 from the germline V gene are MDHEN and SYDVKM. V dropped 4 bases and J dropped 6 bases, with 9 bases sitting between them. This CDR3 spans 12 amino acids. The CDR3 sequence: CASSSRVNGYTF. The CDR3 DNA follows: TGTGCCAGCAGTTCCAGGGTAAATGGCTACACCTTC.

This rearrangement joins TRBV30 to TRBJ2-5; D is uncertain. Germline V gene sequence: CDR1 GTSNPN, CDR2 SVGIG (reference sequence). CDR3 length: 11 amino acids. Trimming left V 5 bases short and J 5 bases short, with 9 bases between. CDR3 residues: CAWGPSETQYF. The CDR3 DNA reads TGTGCCTGGGGTCCCTCGGAGACCCAGTACTTC.

V usage is TRBV5-8 and J usage is TRBJ2-7; D perhaps matches TRBD2 (5 bases). Trimming pared 0 bases from V and 7 bases from J, leaving 17 bases between. Per germline, CDR1 SGHTS and CDR2 YDEGEE. The CDR3 runs to 15 residues. CDR3 nucleotide sequence: TGTGCCAGCAGCTTGGTCGCACTAGAAGGAGTGGAGCAGTACTTC. Translation: CASSLVALEGVEQYF.

J is TRBJ1-1 and V is TRBV7-8; 9 bases agree with TRBD1. Germline V gives CDR1 SGHVS, CDR2 FQNEAQ. The CDR3 loop spans 16 amino acids. The ends lost 2 bases at V and 5 bases at J; junction bases unmatched: 9. This CDR3 reads CASSLNPTGGFTEAFF. CDR3 DNA: TGTGCCAGCAGCTTAAACCCTACAGGGGGCTTTACTGAAGCTTTCTTT.

V gene TRBV6-6 combines with J gene TRBJ2-7; the D gene is possibly TRBD1 (6 bases). Germline V CDR1 and CDR2: MNHNY, SVGAGI (reference sequence). This CDR3 has 15 amino acids. V shed 6 bases and J shed 5 bases, with 20 bases lying between them. CDR3 protein: CASRETLQGFHEQYF. In DNA form, the CDR3 reads TGTGCCAGCAGAGAGACCTTACAGGGTTTCCACGAGCAGTACTTC.

This chain uses TRBV28 with TRBJ1-1, with D maybe TRBD1 (6 bases). This CDR3 region has 13 residues. The V gene's germline CDR1 is MDHEN and CDR2 SYDVKM. Deletions cut 6 bases from V and 10 bases from J, with 18 bases between. The CDR3: CASRPGHLGLAFF. As DNA, the CDR3 is TGTGCCAGCAGGCCGGGACATTTGGGGCTAGCTTTCTTT.